This TCR beta chain originates from a study of blood T cell repertoires in COVID-19. Study overall: Nucleic acid was either cDNA or gDNA, and it came from T cells, B-cell-depleted T cells, or PBMCs.

Repertoires were generated with immunoSEQ multiplex PCR, while TCRdb's copy carries only in-frame clones and drops some. The sample yields some 150,000 clones, about 80% seen once. Germline CDR1 PRHDT, CDR2 FYEKMQ (reference sequence). CDR3 length: 13 residues. V was clipped by 5 bases and J by 8 bases, with 12 bases between them. All recovered Cohort 3 donors got two negative PCRs, got clearance, or saw symptom resolution. J is TRBJ1-4 and V is TRBV13, with D possibly being TRBD1 (6 bases). Sample: PBMCs or T cells enriched from blood (not recorded which). The origin of this receptor is a woman in her forties or fifties who had recovered from COVID-19. The DNA for the CDR3 is TGTGCCAGCAGCCAGACAGGAGTCGAAAAACTGTTTTTT. Translating it yields CASSQTGVEKLFF.